These 20 T cell receptor beta chains came from one sample sequenced in a study of cytomegalovirus exposure and HLA in healthy donors listed by TCRdb under 2017. Receptor libraries were prepared by the immunoSEQ multiplex PCR assay. The multiplex PCR relied on a mix of 60 forward primers for TCR Vbeta segments and 13 reverse primers for TCR Jbeta segments. TCRdb holds this immuneACCESS table with in-frame rearrangements only. Some clones are missing; in checked studies, unresolved V genes explain under half, and the rest has no known cause. Counted in this sample were 100,000 to 150,000 clones; about 83% of them appeared once. Jointly, the top ten make up 1% to 1.5% of the sample. Source material: PBMCs. The receptors derive from a girl aged 2-10 years in good health and CMV-seronegative.

The genes are TRBV7-2 and TRBJ1-1, with 7 bases identical to TRBD1. This CDR3 has 13 residues. V lost 2 bases, J lost 4 bases, and 1 base stayed unmatched. Germline CDR1 SGHTA, CDR2 FQGNSA. CDR3 sequence: CASSLSGGTEAFF. Written as DNA, the CDR3 is TGTGCCAGCAGCTTATCAGGGGGCACTGAAGCTTTCTTT.

The chain has TRBV30 and TRBJ2-5; 8 positions agree with TRBD1. The DNA end is a closer match to TRBJ2-7, so the J assignment may be wrong. Germline CDR1 and CDR2: GTSNPN and SVGIG (reference sequence). This CDR3 comprises 13 residues. CDR3 DNA sequence: TGTGCCTACAAAGACAGGGGTTTTTACGAGCAGTACTTC. It yields the protein CAYKDRGFYEQYF.

The chain uses TRBV6-1 and TRBJ2-5; possibly TRBD2 for D (6 bases). Germline V gene lookup returns CDR1 MNHNS and CDR2 SASEGT. The CDR3 is made up of 16 amino acids. V lost 2 bases, J lost 4 bases, and 17 bases lay in between. DNA for the CDR3: TGTGCCAGCAGTGAATCATGGGGGGTCGGAGGAGAGACCCAGTACTTC. It translates to CASSESWGVGGETQYF.

J is TRBJ1-2 and V is TRBV6-5, with TRBD1 matching over 7 bases. V trimming: 8 bases; J trimming: 3 bases; junction bases outside the gene matches: 9. Germline CDR1 and CDR2: MNHEY and SVGAGI. The CDR3 spans 14 residues. The DNA of the CDR3 is TGTGCCAGCCGAGAGACCGGGACAGACTATGGCTACACCTTC. Translating gives CASRETGTDYGYTF.

As DNA, the CDR3 is TGTGCCAGCAGTTACTCGATGGACAGAGGAGAAAAACTGTTTTTT. It codes for CASSYSMDRGEKLFF. J is TRBJ1-4 and V is TRBV6-5, with D tentatively TRBD1 (6 bases). Trimming removed 0 bases at V and 8 bases at J, with 13 bases between. Germline V gives CDR1 MNHEY, CDR2 SVGAGI. The CDR3 consists of 15 residues.

This clone appeared a single time. This chain uses TRBV2 with TRBJ1-1, with TRBD1 matching 8 bases. The CDR3 has 13 residues. CDR1 and CDR2 (germline): SNHLY, FYNNEI. The V gene end was trimmed by 4 bases and the J gene end by 8 bases; junction bases not matched to a gene: 6. The CDR3 nucleotides are TGTGCCAGCAGTGGGAACCGACAGGGGGAAGCTTTCTTT. Amino acid sequence: CASSGNRQGEAFF. The complete variable domain, with remaining parts taken from reference TRBV2 and TRBJ1-1, reads EPEVTQTPSHQVTQMGQEVILRCVPISNHLYFYWYRQILGQKVEFLVSFYNNEISEKSEIFDDQFSVERPDGSNFTLKIRSTKLEDSAMYFCASSGNRQGEAFFGQGTRLTVV.

The V and J genes are TRBV7-9 and TRBJ2-3; possible D gene TRBD2, 5 bases. Germline V lookup: CDR1 SEHNR, CDR2 FQNEAQ (reference sequence). With 4 bases removed from V and 10 bases from J, the gap between germline ends came to 21 bases. The CDR3 is 15 residues long. CDR3 loop: CASSSTGGSTLAQYF. The CDR3 DNA is TGTGCCAGCAGCTCCACGGGCGGGTCCACCCTGGCGCAGTATTTT.

V gene TRBV5-1 combines with J gene TRBJ2-1; TRBD2 matches 8 bases. Germline CDR1 reads SGHRS; CDR2 reads YFSETQ. This CDR3 region has 14 residues. V dropped 3 bases and J dropped 6; count of bases not matched to a gene: 5. The CDR3 sequence is CASSSGLAANEQFF. DNA for the CDR3: TGCGCCAGCAGCTCAGGACTAGCAGCCAATGAGCAGTTCTTC.

V usage is TRBV19 and J usage is TRBJ2-1; tentative D call: TRBD1 (6 bases). Trimming pared 7 bases from V and 2 bases from J, leaving 15 bases between. The length of the CDR3 is 15 residues. CDR1 LNHDA and CDR2 SQIVND come from the germline V gene (reference sequence). The CDR3 is CASTTRTATYNEQFF. CDR3 in DNA: TGTGCCAGTACCACCCGGACAGCTACCTACAATGAGCAGTTCTTC.

A few counts support this clone. This chain joins TRBV6-1 and TRBJ1-1; the D gene is possibly TRBD1 (6 bases). This CDR3 region has 11 residues. Germline V gene lookup returns CDR1 MNHNS and CDR2 SASEGT. V lost 10 bases and J 7 bases, leaving 13 bases between the germline ends. The CDR3 bases are TGTGCCATTGGACAGTTATATGAAGCTTTCTTT. Translating gives CAIGQLYEAFF.

V is TRBV30 and J is TRBJ2-5; 8 nucleotides agree with TRBD2. Germline V CDR1 and CDR2: GTSNPN, SVGIG (reference sequence). This CDR3 contains 15 residues. The V segment lost 2 bases and the J segment 5 bases; nucleotides outside the gene matches: 10. The CDR3 region is CAWSRSLAVGETQYF. The CDR3 DNA reads TGTGCCTGGAGTCGATCACTAGCGGTGGGGGAGACCCAGTACTTC. The whole variable domain, filled in from reference TRBV30 and TRBJ2-5, reads SQTIHQWPATLVQPVGSPLSLECTVEGTSNPNLYWYRQAAGRGLQLLFYSVGIGQISSEVPQNLSASRPQDRQFILSSKKLLLSDSGFYLCAWSRSLAVGETQYFGPGTRLLVL.

This rearrangement joins TRBV30 to TRBJ2-7; a possible D gene is TRBD1 (6 bases). CDR3 length: 11 amino acids. Germline V gene lookup returns CDR1 GTSNPN and CDR2 SVGIG (reference sequence). V lost 4 bases and J lost 6, with 10 bases in between. CDR3 nucleotide sequence: TGTGCCTGGAATGGGGGCGGCGAGCAGTACTTC. It translates to CAWNGGGEQYF.

V gene TRBV10-1 combines with J gene TRBJ2-1, with unresolved D. The length of the CDR3 is 14 residues. V lost 3 bases to trimming and J lost 0 bases, with 6 bases between them. Germline V lookup: CDR1 WNHNN, CDR2 SYGVQD (reference sequence). This CDR3 is CASSDLDSYNEQFF. CDR3 DNA sequence: TGCGCCAGCAGTGATTTAGACTCCTACAATGAGCAGTTCTTC.

The chain combines TRBV7-3 with TRBJ1-1, with 7 positions matching TRBD1. The length of the CDR3 is 18 residues. The germline CDR1 and CDR2 sequences are SGHTA and FQGTGA. Trimming took 4 bases from V and 0 from J; bases not matched to a gene: 14. CDR3 region: CASSSSRGVSSMNTEAFF. The CDR3 DNA reads as TGTGCCAGCAGCTCATCCAGGGGGGTATCGTCTATGAACACTGAAGCTTTCTTT.

The V gene is TRBV4-1, the J gene TRBJ2-7; a weak D match, TRBD2 (5 bases). V dropped 1 base and J dropped 0 bases, with 10 bases sitting between them. Germline loops: CDR1 MGHRA, CDR2 YSYEKL. The CDR3 runs to 15 residues. The CDR3 bases are TGCGCCAGCAGCCAAGTTTCTAGCCGCTCCTACGAGCAGTACTTC. Translating it yields CASSQVSSRSYEQYF.

The DNA for the CDR3 is TGCGCCAGCAGCCAGGGACTAGCGGCCTACAATGAGCAGTTCTTC. It codes for CASSQGLAAYNEQFF. This chain uses TRBV4-1 with TRBJ2-1, with TRBD2 matching over 11 bases. This CDR3 contains 15 residues. Germline CDR1 reads MGHRA; CDR2 reads YSYEKL. Germline trimming cut 3 bases from V and 2 bases from J; bases unmatched to any gene: 0.

This clone came up once. The chain uses TRBV28 and TRBJ1-2; no firm D call. The ends were cut back, 3 bases at V and 0 bases at J, with 11 bases in the middle. The V gene's germline CDR1 is MDHEN and CDR2 SYDVKM. This CDR3 has 15 residues. CDR3 sequence: CASSLGRKANYGYTF. For the CDR3, the DNA is TGTGCCAGCAGTTTGGGCAGGAAAGCTAACTATGGCTACACCTTC.

This clone was detected once. In DNA form, the CDR3 reads TGTGCCAGTAGTACCTCAGGAAACACTGAAGCTTTCTTT. The encoded protein is CASSTSGNTEAFF. The chain combines TRBV19 with TRBJ1-1, with D hard to call. CDR3 size: 13 residues. V gave up 4 bases and J gave up 2 bases, with 8 bases separating them. The V gene's germline CDR1 is LNHDA and CDR2 SQIVND (reference sequence). Full variable domain (rest looked up from reference TRBV19 and TRBJ1-1): DGGITQSPKYLFRKEGQNVTLSCEQNLNHDAMYWYRQDPGQGLRLIYYSQIVNDFQKGDIAEGYSVSREKKESFPLTVTSAQKNPTAFYLCASSTSGNTEAFFGQGTRLTVV.

The chain is built from TRBV27 and TRBJ2-1; TRBD2 aligns across 7 bases. This CDR3 is 16 amino acids long. Losses at the gene ends were 6 bases for V and 5 bases for J; bases not matched to a gene: 13. In germline, CDR1 is MNHEY, CDR2 SMNVEV (reference sequence). CDR3 protein: CASSRILTSRNNEQFF. The CDR3 nucleotides are TGTGCCAGCAGCCGAATCTTGACTAGCAGAAACAATGAGCAGTTCTTC.

The J gene is TRBJ1-4, the V gene TRBV7-8, with 8 bases lining up with TRBD1. This CDR3 is built from 14 residues. Germline-derived CDR1 and CDR2 are SGHVS and FQNEAQ. Unmatched junction bases numbered 4, after V lost 5 bases and J lost 5 bases. The CDR3 bases are TGTGCCAGCAGCCAGGACAGGGCCAATGAAAAACTGTTTTTT. This sequence encodes CASSQDRANEKLFF.